These T cell receptor beta chains were read from a single sample in a study of shared clonotypes between healthy human individuals. Some clones are missing from TCRdb's copy, which holds only in-frame ones; the method was immunoSEQ multiplex PCR. There are fewer than 3 million clones in the sample; 85% to 95% occur only once, and more than 0.35% lies in the top ten. Sequenced: naive CD4+ T cells from PBMCs. These receptors were obtained from a man between 18 and 35 years old in good health. Some clones in this sample may be carry-over from other donors' samples. The CDR3 runs from the conserved cysteine through the conserved F or W. The D gene is left open where the match is weak. Clone size appears in some rows only: once, few, many, or a class for an expanded clone.

>once|TRBJ1-2|TRBV5-1|TRBD1
TGCGCCAGCAGTCAGGGGGAGGTCTATGGCTACACCTTC
CASSQGEVYGYTF
>NA|TRBJ2-7|TRBV11-2|NA
TGTGCCAGCAGCTTAGATCTCGGCCGAGGCTACGAGCAGTACTTC
CASSLDLGRGYEQYF
>NA|TRBJ1-5|TRBV6-5|NA
TGTGCCAGCAGGTTCCAGGGAGACAATCAGCCCCAGCATTTT
CASRFQGDNQPQHF
>NA|TRBJ1-6|TRBV5-6|NA
TGTGCCAGCAGCTTGTACCCTCGACAGAATTCACCCCTCCACTTT
CASSLYPRQNSPLHF
>NA|TRBJ2-5|TRBV7-2|TRBD1
TGTGCCAGCAGCTTATCCGGGACAGGGGGCTGGGAGACCCAGTACTTC
CASSLSGTGGWETQYF
>NA|TRBJ1-3|TRBV5-1|NA
TGCGCCAGCAGCTTGGGGCAGGGGCTTGGAAACACCATATATTTT
CASSLGQGLGNTIYF
>NA|TRBJ2-2|TRBV2|NA
TGTGCCAGCAGTGACAGGGTATCGTCCGGGGAGCTGTTTTTT
CASSDRVSSGELFF
>NA|TRBJ2-7|TRBV7-9|TRBD1
TGTGCCAGCAGCCTCGGGACAGGGGGCCAGGACGAGCAGTACTTC
CASSLGTGGQDEQYF
>NA|TRBJ1-6|TRBV28|NA
TGTGCCAGCAGTTTGGGGTTTCTAGGGTCACCCCTCCACTTT
CASSLGFLGSPLHF
>NA|TRBJ1-1|TRBV5-1|TRBD1
TGCGCCAGCAGCTCCCGGACAGGTACGAACACTGAAGCTTTCTTT
CASSSRTGTNTEAFF
>NA|TRBJ1-2|TRBV11-2|NA
TGTGCCAGCAGCTTAATCCCCTTGAGGGGCTACACCTTC
CASSLIPLRGYTF
>NA|TRBJ1-2|TRBV19|TRBD1
TGTGCCAGTAGGATTACCCCAGGGGGCGATGGCTACACCTTC
CASRITPGGDGYTF
>NA|TRBJ1-1|TRBV28|TRBD1
TGTGCCAGCAGTCCCGGACAGGGGGATTCGGGAGCTTTCTTT
CASSPGQGDSGAFF
>NA|TRBJ2-7|TRBV4-2|NA
TGTGCCAGCAGCCTTGGGACTGGCGAGTACGAGCAGTACTTC
CASSLGTGEYEQYF
>NA|TRBJ2-7|TRBV6-5|NA
TGTGCCAGCAGCCCAGGGTTGAGGGTGGTGGCCGAGCAGTACTTC
CASSPGLRVVAEQYF
>NA|TRBJ2-7|TRBV7-9|TRBD2
TGTGCCAGCAGCTTTTTGACTAGCGGGCCCTACGAGCAGTACTTC
CASSFLTSGPYEQYF
>NA|TRBJ2-2|TRBV6-1|TRBD2
TGTGCCAGCGTCCCTAGCGGAAACACCGGGGAGCTGTTTTTT
CASVPSGNTGELFF
>once|TRBJ2-5|TRBV28|TRBD2
TGTGCCAGCAGTCTAGGCGGGAGACAGACCCAGTACTTC
CASSLGGRQTQYF
>NA|TRBJ1-4|TRBV5-1|NA
TGCGCCAGCAAGCAGGGATCGACTAATGAAAAACTGTTTTTT
CASKQGSTNEKLFF
>NA|TRBJ2-1|TRBV5-1|NA
TGCGCCAGCAGCTTGGTGGCGAGCTCCTACAATGAGCAGTTCTTC
CASSLVASSYNEQFF
>NA|TRBJ1-1|TRBV9|NA
TGTGCCAGCAGCGTAGTCGGGTCCGCTGAAGCTTTCTTT
CASSVVGSAEAFF
>NA|TRBJ2-5|TRBV7-2|NA
TGTGCCAGCAGCTTAGTTCGGGGAGAGACCCAGTACTTC
CASSLVRGETQYF
>NA|TRBJ2-7|TRBV7-9|TRBD2
TGTGCCAGCAGTTATACAATCGGACTAGCGGGAGACTACGAGCAGTACTTC
CASSYTIGLAGDYEQYF
>NA|TRBJ2-1|TRBV20-1|NA
TGCAGTGCTACTCATAATGAGCAGTTCTTC
CSATHNEQFF
>once|TRBJ2-5|TRBV7-9|TRBD1
TGTGCCAGCAGCTCTGACAGGGGGCGTCGAGAGACCCAGTACTTC
CASSSDRGRRETQYF
>NA|TRBJ2-7|TRBV21-1|NA
TGTGCCAGCAGCATACACAGGGGAGAGGAGCAGTACTTC
CASSIHRGEEQYF
>NA|TRBJ2-1|TRBV20-1|NA
TGCAGTGCTAGAACCAATGAGCAGTTCTTC
CSARTNEQFF
>NA|TRBJ2-7|TRBV29-1|NA
TGCAGCGTTGGGGCCTCTTACGAGCAGTACTTC
CSVGASYEQYF
>NA|TRBJ2-5|TRBV5-1|NA
TGCGCCAGCCGCAGGTCTGGGAGCCAAGAGACCCAGTACTTC
CASRRSGSQETQYF
>NA|TRBJ2-1|TRBV15|TRBD2
TGTGCCACCAGCAAAGCGGGAGCCCTACTTGGTGAGCAGTTCTTC
CATSKAGALLGEQFF
>NA|TRBJ2-7|TRBV4-1|TRBD1
TGCGCCAGCAGCCGAAGATCGGAGACAGGGATCCCCTACGAGCAGTACTTC
CASSRRSETGIPYEQYF
>NA|TRBJ2-7|TRBV5-4|TRBD1
TGTGCCAGCAGCTTGCCCGGACAGGGAAACAACGAGCAGTACTTC
CASSLPGQGNNEQYF
>NA|TRBJ2-7|TRBV6-5|NA
TGTGCCAGCAGGGTACGACTGGCGACACAGCAGTACTTC
CASRVRLATQQYF
>NA|TRBJ2-1|TRBV7-9|NA
TGTGCCAGCAGCTTAGGTTCCGGGCAAGGGGATGAGCAGTTCTTC
CASSLGSGQGDEQFF